The sequence of this TCR beta chain was determined in a study of cytomegalovirus exposure and HLA in healthy donors. Study outcomes and limitations: A list of approximately 160 TCR beta chains associated with cytomegalovirus was given. In a later analysis, several top co-occurrence clusters appeared linked to parvovirus B19, influenza, CMV and Epstein-Barr virus. Analyzed later, most CMV-associated TCR beta chains appeared HLA-restricted.

CDR1 is LNHDA, CDR2 SQIVND, per germline (reference sequence). This CDR3 spans 15 amino acids. The PCR ran on 60 Vbeta and 13 Jbeta primers. Here immunoSEQ multiplex PCR was the method, and the copy in TCRdb shows in-frame clones only, minus some. The sample carries about 130,000 clones, just under 75% recorded once. Likely unrecorded immune exposures existed in these nominally healthy donors. Regarding this clone: Its antigen remains unidentified. The germline gene is not matched at one end of the junction; a read error may be the cause.

This sequence originates from a man aged 60 to 75 in good health and CMV-seropositive. Sequencing input: PBMCs. This rearrangement joins TRBV19 to TRBJ2-3; TRBD1 matches 9 bases. The CDR3 DNA reads as TGTGCCGGTAGTGGCCCGGACAGGGGCGCAGATACGCAGTATTTT. Translated, it gives CAGSGPDRGADTQYF. Supplemented by reference TRBV19 and TRBJ2-3, the full variable domain reads DGGITQSPKYLFRKEGQNVTLSCEQNLNHDAMYWYRQDPGQGLRLIYYSQIVNDFQKGDIAEGYSVSREKKESFPLTVTSAQKNPTAFYLCAGSGPDRGADTQYFGPGTRLTVL.